The entry below gives a single T cell receptor beta chain sequence along with its context. This clonotype was observed a few times. Its binding antigen is unknown. Base qualities are not at hand, and no much larger clone is one base apart. Library preparation employed 5' RACE. TCRdb names Illumina HiSeq 2000 as the instrument used. A universal primer binding site was added through template switching, and the final cDNA carried a unique molecular identifier so that TCR cDNA molecules could be counted accurately. Specific primers in the conserved constant-segment region were used to synthesize first-strand cDNA for the TCR alpha and beta chains. To control for contamination, every cDNA library was double barcoded, receiving both a SMART-Mk sample barcode and Illumina barcodes. TruSeq adapter sequences along with Illumina sample barcodes were introduced in two successive PCR steps. The Illumina HiSeq platform was used with custom primers to sequence TCR alpha and beta cDNA libraries. Under the source paper's analysis protocol: Unique molecular identifiers were extracted from raw reads with MiGEC, and CDR3 positions were determined with MiXCR. For each individual, recombination models were inferred using an EM algorithm with the repgenHMM and IGoR tools. The tcR package in R was used for shared clonotype analysis, with sharing normalized by the product of cloneset sizes. Out-of-frame nonproductive sequences were analyzed to study raw recombination free of thymic and clonal selection effects. TCRdb passed the public sequencing reads through fastp at Q25 and MiXCR, retaining productive beta sequences. Every entry covers one CDR3 protein and lists the most common genes and DNA from its rows. TCRdb assigned the V and J calls; the authors' analysis was not used. The sample data list roughly 690,000 distinct CDR3 sequences, and 5.5% to 7.5% of these were observed just once. The ten largest clones capture 1.5% to 2% of the sample.

Every donor in the study was a healthy Caucasian. Three unrelated non-twin adults were also sequenced: a male aged 18 to 30, a male aged 50 to 60 and a female aged 50 to 60. Miltenyi CD45RO+ enrichment and human naive T-cell isolation kits were used to isolate memory (CD45RO+) and naive T cells from PBMC. The data were taken from a study of identical twins (dated by TCRdb to about 2016). Regarding the study in general: TCR alpha and beta repertoires from monozygotic twins, unrelated adults of various ages and cord blood were deep-sequenced to test whether fetal clonotypes persist. Replicate twin experiments were performed at different times using different library preparation protocols to rule out contamination. Broader findings and caveats from the paper: Recombination models systematically underestimated out-of-frame TCR alpha sharing in monozygotic twins but agreed with sharing between unrelated individuals. In beta out-of-frame sequences, excess twin sharing was weaker, because having fewer shared sequences lowered the signal-to-noise ratio. Invariant T cells such as MAIT and iNKT could partly confound zero-insertion analyses, though diverse VJ usage argued against this for most clonotypes. Because the same donors could not be followed over many years, the conclusions relied on cross-sectional statistical analysis. Compared with coincidental sharing between unrelated individuals, out-of-frame TCR alpha sequences shared between twins showed an excess of sequences with low generation probability. Fewer insertions were carried by abundant cord blood beta clonotypes, a similar but weaker trend appeared in young adult naive repertoires, and no such trend appeared in memory repertoires.

The CDR3 holds 16 amino acids from the cysteine to the phenylalanine. Kept here is only the CDR3 DNA, which spans 48 bases and is read in frame from base 1. CDR1 and CDR2 were assigned from the germline V gene (reference sequence) as SEHNR and FQNEAQ. V loses 1 base of germline sequence and J loses 2 bases, and the interval between the two ends is 12 bases. Sample: naive T cells sorted from blood. The intended sense of this specimen's cell subset or site label: cells isolated with a human naive T-cell isolation kit. The chain is made from TRBV7-9 and TRBJ2-1; too little of a D gene remains to name it. The receptor comes from a man aged 18 to 30 in good health. The DNA reads as follows: TGTGCCAGCAGCTTAGTAATCTTGAACCCCTACAATGAGCAGTTCTTC. Its protein reads: CASSLVILNPYNEQFF.